The subject of this entry is one T cell receptor beta chain. As yet, its antigen is unknown. V lost 5 bases to trimming and J lost 0 bases, with 13 bases between them. The CDR3 sequence is 15 residues long. Per germline, CDR1 SGHVS and CDR2 FQNEAQ. A TCRbeta library incorporating unique molecular identifiers was prepared. One entry per CDR3 protein, called by TCRdb with MiXCR from the PCR reads. Of 330,000 or so distinct CDR3 sequences listed, approximately 7.3% were seen once; the top ten hold about 9.3%. This sample stems from a study of T-cell reconstitution after alpha-beta-depleted transplantation in children. Study results and caveats: Recipient T cells and thymic progenitors that survived gave rise to the high TCRbeta diversity observed at day 60 in some patients. By one year post-transplant, T-cell counts and diversity largely arose from T cells that were newly produced. Reportedly, alpha-beta T cells present about two months post-transplant originated from several hundred expanded clones of graft origin.

V gene TRBV7-8 combines with J gene TRBJ1-1; D is perhaps TRBD1 (5 bases). The clonotype originates from a female patient under 10 years old who had a stem cell transplant for Fanconi anemia, so the T cells may come from the graft donor. Sequencing was performed on peripheral blood, taken 360 days after TCRalphabeta/CD19-depleted stem cell transplant. For the CDR3, the DNA is TGTGCCAGCAGCCCCCGAAGGGGCATGAACACTGAAGCTTTCTTT. Translation: CASSPRRGMNTEAFF.